The 5 T cell receptor beta chains reported below all come from one sample, sequenced in a study of graft-versus-host responses after intestinal transplantation. The table came from immunoSEQ multiplex PCR; TCRdb's copy has only in-frame clones and leaves some out. The table records about 120,000 clones, approximately 92% of them present only once. Their cognate antigens are unknown. The source was unstimulated CD4+ T cells sorted from spleen or lymph node cells, collected before intestinal transplant. Every receptor here comes from a human donor who received an intestinal transplant.

With respect to this clone: This sample also contains other DNA sequences that code for the same CDR3. The genes are TRBV18 and TRBJ2-7; weak D call: TRBD1 (6 bases). V was cut by 3 bases and J by 3 bases, with 12 bases left in between. The CDR3 spans 14 residues. Germline-derived CDR1 and CDR2 are KGHSH and LQKENI. CDR3 in amino acids: CASSPRGVGYEQYF. DNA of the CDR3: TGTGCCAGCTCACCCAGGGGTGTCGGCTACGAGCAGTACTTC.

This chain uses TRBV7-2 with TRBJ2-1; the match to TRBD2 covers 11 bases. The ends lost 0 bases at V and 10 bases at J; junction bases unmatched: 8. The germline V gene encodes CDR1 SGHTA and CDR2 FQGNSA. This CDR3 is built from 16 residues. The CDR3: CASSLARSGRAREQFF. CDR3 nucleotide sequence: TGTGCCAGCAGCTTAGCGCGTAGCGGGAGGGCTCGGGAGCAGTTCTTC. Full variable domain (outside the CDR3, taken from reference TRBV7-2 and TRBJ2-1): GAGVSQSPSNKVTEKGKDVELRCDPISGHTALYWYRQSLGQGLEFLIYFQGNSAPDKSGLPSDRFSAERTGGSVSTLTIQRTQQEDSAVYLCASSLARSGRAREQFFGPGTRLTVL.

This chain uses TRBV19 with TRBJ2-5, with 8 bases identical to TRBD1. Germline-derived CDR1 and CDR2 are LNHDA and SQIVND (reference sequence). The CDR3 runs 13 residues. The V segment lost 4 bases and the J segment 4 bases; nucleotides outside the gene matches: 2. CDR3 in amino acids: CASSKQGGETQYF. DNA for the CDR3: TGTGCCAGTAGTAAACAGGGGGGAGAGACCCAGTACTTC.

This chain uses TRBV5-1 with TRBJ2-1; the D is unclear. CDR3 length: 12 amino acids. Between the trimmed V and J ends, which lost 2 bases and 2 bases, there was a span of 2 bases. From germline, CDR1 is SGHRS and CDR2 YFSETQ. This CDR3 reads CASSFTYNEQFF. CDR3 DNA: TGCGCCAGCAGCTTTACCTACAATGAGCAGTTCTTC.

Comments on this clone: At one end, the junction sequence differs from germline, possibly due to a read error. The V call is TRBV5-1, the J call TRBJ2-7; 9 positions agree with TRBD2. CDR1 and CDR2 from the germline V gene are SGHRS and YFSETQ. The CDR3 totals 15 residues. The CDR3, as DNA: TGCGCCAGCAGTTTGGGGACTAGCAGAACCTACGAGCAGTACTTC. This gives the protein CASSLGTSRTYEQYF. Using reference TRBV5-1 and TRBJ2-7 for the parts outside the CDR3, the full variable domain is KAGVTQTPRYLIKTRGQQVTLSCSPISGHRSVSWYQQTPGQGLQFLFEYFSETQRNKGNFPGRFSGRQFSNSRSEMNVSTLELGDSALYLCASSLGTSRTYEQYFGPGTRLTVT.